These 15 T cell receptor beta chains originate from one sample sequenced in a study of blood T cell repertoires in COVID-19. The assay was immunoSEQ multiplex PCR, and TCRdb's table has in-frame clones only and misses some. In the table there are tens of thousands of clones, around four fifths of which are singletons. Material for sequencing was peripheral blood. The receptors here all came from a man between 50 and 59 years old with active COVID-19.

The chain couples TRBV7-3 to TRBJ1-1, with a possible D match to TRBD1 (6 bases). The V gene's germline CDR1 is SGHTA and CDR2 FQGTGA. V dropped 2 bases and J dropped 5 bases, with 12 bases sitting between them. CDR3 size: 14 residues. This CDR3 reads CASSLQGSPTEAFF. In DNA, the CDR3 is TGTGCCAGCAGCTTACAGGGGAGTCCAACTGAAGCTTTCTTT.

CDR3 protein: CATSDPGTGGESGYTF. CDR3 bases: TGTGCCACCAGTGATCCCGGGACAGGGGGCGAGAGTGGCTACACCTTC. This sequence joins TRBV24-1 and TRBJ1-2; TRBD1 matches at 12 bases. The V segment lost 3 bases and the J segment 7 bases; nucleotides outside the gene matches: 8. Germline V gene data show CDR1 as KGHDR and CDR2 as SFDVKD. The CDR3 spans 16 residues.

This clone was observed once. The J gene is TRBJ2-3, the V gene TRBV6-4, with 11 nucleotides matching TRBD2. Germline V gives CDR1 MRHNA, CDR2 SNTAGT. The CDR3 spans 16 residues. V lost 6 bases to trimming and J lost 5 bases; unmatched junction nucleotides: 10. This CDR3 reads CASSLLAGEGRDTQYF. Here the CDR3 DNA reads TGTGCCAGCAGCTTACTAGCGGGGGAAGGAAGAGATACGCAGTATTTT.

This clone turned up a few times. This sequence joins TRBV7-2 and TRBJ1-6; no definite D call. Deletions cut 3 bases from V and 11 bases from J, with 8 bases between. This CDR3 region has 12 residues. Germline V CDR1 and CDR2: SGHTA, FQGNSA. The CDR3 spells CASSFGGAPLHF. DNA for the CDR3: TGTGCCAGCAGCTTCGGCGGCGCACCCCTCCACTTT.

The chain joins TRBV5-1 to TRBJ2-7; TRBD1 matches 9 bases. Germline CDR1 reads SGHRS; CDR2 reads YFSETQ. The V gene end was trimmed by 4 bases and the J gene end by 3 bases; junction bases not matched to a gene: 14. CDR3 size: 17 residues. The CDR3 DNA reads TGCGCCAGCAGCCCGAGCTATCACAGGGGGCCGATCTACGAGCAGTACTTC. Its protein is CASSPSYHRGPIYEQYF.

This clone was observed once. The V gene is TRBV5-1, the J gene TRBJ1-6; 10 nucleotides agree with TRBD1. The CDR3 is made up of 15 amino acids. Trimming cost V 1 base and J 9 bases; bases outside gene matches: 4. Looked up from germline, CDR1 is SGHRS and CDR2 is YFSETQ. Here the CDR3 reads CASSLSGTGASPLHF. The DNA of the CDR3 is TGCGCCAGCAGCTTGTCCGGGACAGGGGCTTCACCCCTCCACTTT.

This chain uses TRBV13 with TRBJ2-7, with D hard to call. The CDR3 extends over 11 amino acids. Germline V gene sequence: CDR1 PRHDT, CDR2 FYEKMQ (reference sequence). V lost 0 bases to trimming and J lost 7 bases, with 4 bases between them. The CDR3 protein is CASSLGREQYF. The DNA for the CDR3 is TGTGCCAGCAGCTTAGGGCGGGAGCAGTACTTC.

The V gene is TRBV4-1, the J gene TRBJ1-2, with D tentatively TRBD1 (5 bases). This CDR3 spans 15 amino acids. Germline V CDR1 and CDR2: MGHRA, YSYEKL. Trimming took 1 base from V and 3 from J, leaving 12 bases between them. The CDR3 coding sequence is TGCGCCAGCAGCCAAGGGCGGGGGATGGACTATGGCTACACCTTC. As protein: CASSQGRGMDYGYTF.

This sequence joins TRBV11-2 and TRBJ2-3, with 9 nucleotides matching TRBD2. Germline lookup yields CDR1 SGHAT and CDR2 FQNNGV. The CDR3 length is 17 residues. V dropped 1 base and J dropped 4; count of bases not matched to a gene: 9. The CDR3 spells CASSLVLSGRLPDTQYF. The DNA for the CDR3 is TGTGCCAGCAGCTTAGTACTCAGCGGGAGGCTTCCAGATACGCAGTATTTT. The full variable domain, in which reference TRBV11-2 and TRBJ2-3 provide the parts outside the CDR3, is EAGVAQSPRYKIIEKRQSVAFWCNPISGHATLYWYQQILGQGPKLLIQFQNNGVVDDSQLPKDRFSAERLKGVDSTLKIQPAKLEDSAVYLCASSLVLSGRLPDTQYFGPGTRLTVL.

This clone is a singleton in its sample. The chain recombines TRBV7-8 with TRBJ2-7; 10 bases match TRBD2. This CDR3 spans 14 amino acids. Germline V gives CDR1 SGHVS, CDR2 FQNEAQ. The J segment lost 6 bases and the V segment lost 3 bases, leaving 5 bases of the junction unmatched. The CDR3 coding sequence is TGTGCCAGCAGCTTGTCGGGACTAGCGTCCGAGCAGTACTTC. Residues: CASSLSGLASEQYF.

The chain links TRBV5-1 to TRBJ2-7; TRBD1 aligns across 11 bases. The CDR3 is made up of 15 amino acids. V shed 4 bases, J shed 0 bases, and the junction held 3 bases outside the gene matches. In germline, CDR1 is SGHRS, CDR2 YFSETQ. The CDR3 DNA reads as TGCGCCAGCAGCCCGGGGACAGGGGGCTCCTACGAGCAGTACTTC. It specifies CASSPGTGGSYEQYF.

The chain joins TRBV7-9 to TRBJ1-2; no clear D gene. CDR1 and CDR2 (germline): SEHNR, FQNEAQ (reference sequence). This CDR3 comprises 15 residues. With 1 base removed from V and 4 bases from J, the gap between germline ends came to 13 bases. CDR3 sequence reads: CASSLGLREAYGYTF. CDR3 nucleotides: TGTGCCAGCAGCTTAGGTCTTAGGGAGGCCTATGGCTACACCTTC.

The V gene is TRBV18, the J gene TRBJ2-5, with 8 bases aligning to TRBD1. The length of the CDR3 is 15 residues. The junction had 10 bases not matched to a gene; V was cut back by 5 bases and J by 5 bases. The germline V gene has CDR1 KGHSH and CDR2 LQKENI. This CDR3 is CASSVRTGRMETQYF. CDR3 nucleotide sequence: TGTGCCAGCTCAGTTAGGACAGGGCGGATGGAGACCCAGTACTTC. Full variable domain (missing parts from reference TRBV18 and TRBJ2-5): NAGVMQNPRHLVRRRGQEARLRCSPMKGHSHVYWYRQLPEEGLKFMVYLQKENIIDESGMPKERFSAEFPKEGPSILRIQQVVRGDSAAYFCASSVRTGRMETQYFGPGTRLLVL.

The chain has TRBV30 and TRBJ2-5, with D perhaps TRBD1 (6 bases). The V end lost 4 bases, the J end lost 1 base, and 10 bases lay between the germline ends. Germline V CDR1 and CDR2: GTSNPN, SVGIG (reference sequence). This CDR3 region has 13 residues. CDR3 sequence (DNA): TGTGCCTGGACAGGGGACCGCCAAGAGACCCAGTACTTC. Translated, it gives CAWTGDRQETQYF.

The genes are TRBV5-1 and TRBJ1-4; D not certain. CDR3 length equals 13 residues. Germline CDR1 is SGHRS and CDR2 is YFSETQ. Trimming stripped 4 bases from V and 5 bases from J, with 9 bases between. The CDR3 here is CASSAGTNEKLFF. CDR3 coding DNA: TGCGCCAGCAGCGCAGGAACGAATGAAAAACTGTTTTTT.